This TCR beta chain was recovered during a study of CD8 T cells in ankylosing spondylitis. This CDR3 has 11 amino acids. The V gene lost 3 bases and the J gene lost 7 bases, with 5 bases spanning the gap. The germline gives CDR1 SGHAT, CDR2 FQNNGV. TCRdb ran MiXCR on the 5' RACE reads and lists one entry per CDR3 protein. The sample yields 390,000 or so distinct CDR3 sequences, about a fifth seen once. A remark on this clonotype: Its target is unknown.

Study outcomes and limitations: Ankylosing spondylitis blood appeared to be characterized by a TCR beta motif of several highly homologous variants.

The V and J genes are TRBV11-2 and TRBJ2-3, with D unresolved. Sequencing was done on a sample of blood, either unsorted or a sorted T cell fraction (not recorded which). The sequence derives from a male donor with ankylosing spondylitis. The CDR3 DNA is TGTGCCAGCAGCTTTGAATATACGCAGTATTTT. Protein sequence: CASSFEYTQYF.